This T cell receptor beta chain was captured by sequencing in a study of blood T cell repertoires in COVID-19. Original processing notes: Amplification with reference gene primers provided the estimates of nucleated cell counts. The data were produced by immunoSEQ multiplex PCR, yet TCRdb's version contains in-frame clones alone and is incomplete. V and J calls and clone size come straight from that table; D and trimming were deduced from the DNA. The sample consists of 150,000 to 200,000 clones, 70% to 80% of them appearing once. Source material: peripheral blood. The source of this sequence is a man in his sixties with acute or convalescent COVID-19.

The CDR3 region is CASSSSRDRATYEQYF. The CDR3 nucleotides are TGTGCCAGCAGCTCGTCCCGGGACAGGGCTACCTACGAGCAGTACTTC. This sequence joins TRBV6-2 or TRBV6-3 and TRBJ2-7, with 9 bases identical to TRBD1. The V gene's germline CDR1 is MNHEY and CDR2 SVGEGT. With V trimmed by 6 bases and J by 2 bases, 11 bases remained unmatched. The CDR3 has 16 residues.